This note documents a single TCR beta chain sequence. The antigen it binds to is not known. Per-base quality was not reported, and no clone a single base away is much larger than it. V is cut by 5 bases and J by 6 bases, and the space between the germline ends is 13 bases. Sequences SEHNR (CDR1) and FQNEAQ (CDR2) are obtained from the germline V gene (reference sequence). The CDR3 covers 14 residues, taking in both the cysteine and the phenylalanine. Of all the DNA, just the CDR3 is kept, 42 bases in frame from base 1. The data were taken from a study of blood T cell repertoires in COVID-19 (dated by TCRdb to the early 2020s). In the study overall: Samples covering the acute and convalescent phases of COVID-19 were provided by collaborators in the United States, Italy and Spain. The prospective study material was composed of cDNA or gDNA derived from T cells, B-cell-depleted T cells, or PBMCs. The sample metadata nearly always contained a de-identified subject ID, COVID-19 status, age in years and sex. The samples were drawn from the first 160 participants of the ongoing ImmuneRACE study and from roughly 1,300 subjects provided by 6 global collaborators. The dataset comprised deeply sampled blood TCRbeta repertoires from subjects exposed to, actively infected with, or recovered from COVID-19. The repertoires were released in a freely available public database intended as a resource for research on the immune response to SARS-CoV-2. Where available, HLA class I and class II types were obtained from metadata supplied by the sample provider rather than from assay-based typing.

The immunoSEQ Assay, a bias-controlled multiplex PCR, was used to amplify TCRbeta CDR3 regions from genomic DNA. The authors' pipeline ran thus. The number of nucleated cells in each sample was estimated from the amplification of reference gene primers within the assay. To quantify the absolute abundance of each unique TCRbeta CDR3 rearrangement, sequence reads were collapsed and filtered. For each sample, productive Simpson clonality was calculated as the square root of Simpson's diversity index over productive rearrangements. Here the immuneACCESS table is served through TCRdb, limited to in-frame sequences with V and J called. Missing clones are a known gap in these copies; in checked studies unresolved V genes cover under half, and the rest lacks a known reason. The DNA was the basis for D and trimming; V, J and clone size are from that table. The sample table records approximately 170,000 clones; 81% of these occur just once. The ten top clones hold 11% of the sample.

The collaborating institutions used their own protocols to collect whole blood in K2EDTA tubes. For TCRbeta analysis, collaborator samples were shipped as frozen whole blood, as isolated PBMCs, or as DNA extracted from either sample type. The research as a whole found: Clinical and demographic metadata were provided uncurated, with the amount varying by source and participant.

Input material: peripheral blood. Here the chain combines TRBV7-9 and TRBJ2-2; the D segment cannot be called with confidence. The clonotype originates from a human donor in a cohort sampled during active COVID-19. The CDR3 protein: CASSDSTDPGELFF. The nucleotide sequence is TGTGCCAGCAGCGACTCGACTGATCCCGGGGAGCTGTTTTTT.